This TCR beta chain was profiled in a study of T cells in localized non-small cell lung cancer. TCRdb's copy holds only in-frame clones and misses some; the assay was immunoSEQ multiplex PCR. The data hold around 20,000 clones, with around 90% observed a single time. Germline lookup yields CDR1 MNHEY and CDR2 SVGAGI. Trimming left V 5 bases short and J 4 bases short, with 14 bases between. This CDR3 has 14 amino acids. Comments on this clone: Its target is not known.

Whole-study results and caveats: Clonality of T cells reached its maximum in uninvolved adjacent lung, surpassing tumor.

Specimen: peripheral blood, collected before any cancer treatment. V and J are TRBV6-5 and TRBJ1-1, with a weak D call TRBD1 (5 bases). This TCR derives from a woman between 35 and 70 years old with stage I lung adenocarcinoma. In DNA form, the CDR3 reads TGTGCCAGCAGTCTAGGGGAAGGCGTCACTGAAGCTTTCTTT. It encodes CASSLGEGVTEAFF.